The 27 T cell receptor beta chains below all came from one sample that was sequenced in a study of cytomegalovirus exposure and HLA in healthy donors. PCR employed 60 Vbeta and 13 Jbeta primers. The data were produced by immunoSEQ multiplex PCR, yet TCRdb's version contains in-frame clones alone and is incomplete. Among about 150,000 clones listed, under 75% were seen once. The sequenced material came from PBMCs. Receptors originate from a woman aged 55-70 years in good health and CMV-seropositive.

This chain connects TRBV7-2 to TRBJ1-5; 10 positions match TRBD1. Per the germline V gene, CDR1 is SGHTA and CDR2 is FQGNSA. V shed 3 bases and J 5 bases; nucleotides not matched to a gene: 4. CDR3 length equals 15 residues. This CDR3 is CASSFVGTGDQPQHF. The CDR3 DNA sequence: TGTGCCAGCAGCTTTGTCGGGACAGGGGATCAGCCCCAGCATTTT. Variable domain in full (rest from reference TRBV7-2 and TRBJ1-5): GAGVSQSPSNKVTEKGKDVELRCDPISGHTALYWYRQSLGQGLEFLIYFQGNSAPDKSGLPSDRFSAERTGGSVSTLTIQRTQQEDSAVYLCASSFVGTGDQPQHFGDGTRLSIL.

This clone came up a few times. V is TRBV18 and J is TRBJ1-3; 11 bases are shared with TRBD1. The ends lost 2 bases at V and 5 bases at J; junction bases unmatched: 5. CDR1 is KGHSH and CDR2 is LQKENI in the germline V gene. The CDR3 has 16 amino acids. The CDR3: CASSPLDRGQRNTIYF. CDR3 nucleotides: TGTGCCAGCTCACCATTGGACAGGGGGCAGAGAAACACCATATATTTT.

This clone came up a few times. The chain uses TRBV6-5 and TRBJ2-7; no definite D call. The CDR3 has 14 amino acids. Germline V gene data show CDR1 as MNHEY and CDR2 as SVGAGI. V lost 6 bases and J lost 1, with 13 bases in between. The DNA of the CDR3 is TGTGCCAGCAGCCCTGCTGGCAGATCCTACGAGCAGTACTTC. Translating it yields CASSPAGRSYEQYF.

The rearrangement links TRBV4-1 to TRBJ2-1; possibly TRBD2 for D (5 bases). Germline values: CDR1 MGHRA, CDR2 YSYEKL. Trimming cost V 0 bases and J 8 bases, with 14 bases left between them. The CDR3 spans 15 residues. The CDR3 DNA is TGCGCCAGCAGCCAAGATCCTACTAGGTACGATGAGCAGTTCTTC. Its protein is CASSQDPTRYDEQFF.

This clone was counted between two and nine times. The CDR3 nucleotides read TGCGCCAGCAGCCGTGGACAGGGGGCAGGGAGGGGCACTGAAGCTTTCTTT. Its protein product is CASSRGQGAGRGTEAFF. The chain uses TRBV4-1 and TRBJ1-1; 11 bases align to TRBD1. V trimming: 4 bases; J trimming: 4 bases; junction bases outside the gene matches: 11. The CDR3 spans 17 residues. Per germline, CDR1 MGHRA and CDR2 YSYEKL.

This CDR3 is CASSLRTVGHTGELFF. DNA for the CDR3: TGTGCCAGCAGCTTGAGGACTGTGGGTCACACCGGGGAGCTGTTTTTT. This chain links TRBV5-6 with TRBJ2-2, with a weak D call TRBD2 (5 bases). CDR3 length: 16 amino acids. The germline V gene has CDR1 SGHDT and CDR2 YYEEEE. V was trimmed by 1 base and J by 3 bases, leaving 13 bases between them.

The rearrangement links TRBV18 to TRBJ1-1; TRBD1 matches at 8 bases. The germline V gene has CDR1 KGHSH and CDR2 LQKENI. V shed 3 bases and J 3 bases; nucleotides not matched to a gene: 6. This CDR3 spans 15 amino acids. CDR3 sequence (DNA): TGTGCCAGCTCACCGTTCAGGGGGCAGGACACTGAAGCTTTCTTT. Amino acids: CASSPFRGQDTEAFF. The full variable domain, completed using reference TRBV18 and TRBJ1-1, is NAGVMQNPRHLVRRRGQEARLRCSPMKGHSHVYWYRQLPEEGLKFMVYLQKENIIDESGMPKERFSAEFPKEGPSILRIQQVVRGDSAAYFCASSPFRGQDTEAFFGQGTRLTVV.

This clone has only a few counts. The CDR3 protein is CASMSESNQPQHF. CDR3 nucleotide sequence: TGTGCCAGCATGAGCGAAAGCAATCAGCCCCAGCATTTT. This chain links TRBV6-1 with TRBJ1-5; D is uncertain. CDR3 length equals 13 residues. The germline V gene has CDR1 MNHNS and CDR2 SASEGT. V was pared by 7 bases and J by 1 base, with 8 bases between.

This clone was counted a few times. The gene calls are TRBV29-1 and TRBJ2-5; D may be TRBD2 (6 bases). The germline CDR1 and CDR2 sequences are SQVTM and ANQGSEA. The CDR3 consists of 14 residues. V was clipped by 0 bases and J by 9 bases, with 17 bases between them. The DNA of the CDR3 is TGCAGCGTTGAAGATTGGGCTGGCGGGGAGGCCCAGTACTTC. It translates to CSVEDWAGGEAQYF.

This chain connects TRBV6-4 to TRBJ2-1; 7 bases align to TRBD2. Germline lookup yields CDR1 MRHNA and CDR2 SNTAGT. The CDR3 contains 13 residues. The ends lost 4 bases at V and 5 bases at J; junction bases unmatched: 2. CDR3 sequence (DNA): TGTGCCAGCAGTGGAGGGAGGGACAATGAGCAGTTCTTC. This codes for CASSGGRDNEQFF.

To note about this clone: This sample also contains other DNA sequences that code for the same CDR3. V is TRBV6-6 and J is TRBJ1-4; 8 bases map to TRBD1. The CDR3 totals 14 residues. V was clipped by 2 bases and J by 8 bases; unmatched bases: 4. Germline values: CDR1 MNHNY, CDR2 SVGAGI (reference sequence). The CDR3 spells CASSYQGAGEKLFF. The CDR3 DNA follows: TGTGCCAGCAGTTACCAGGGGGCAGGCGAAAAACTGTTTTTT.

This clone has more than one count but fewer than ten. The chain couples TRBV11-2 to TRBJ2-5, with 9 bases matching TRBD2. The J call may be mistaken, given a closer DNA end match to TRBJ2-7. This CDR3 spans 15 amino acids. Germline-derived CDR1 and CDR2 are SGHAT and FQNNGV. The CDR3 reads CASSLGGRESYEQYF. Written as DNA, the CDR3 is TGTGCCAGCAGCTTAGGCGGGAGGGAGTCCTACGAGCAGTACTTC.

This clone showed up just a few times. V and J are TRBV9 and TRBJ1-1; no definite D call. The V gene lost 2 bases and the J gene lost 5 bases, with 10 bases spanning the gap. Germline V gene data show CDR1 as SGDLS and CDR2 as YYNGEE. The CDR3 spans 13 residues. CDR3 amino acids: CASSVSGRTEAFF. Here the CDR3 DNA reads TGTGCCAGCAGCGTGTCTGGGAGGACTGAAGCTTTCTTT. Together with reference TRBV9 and TRBJ1-1, the CDR3 gives the full variable domain: DSGVTQTPKHLITATGQRVTLRCSPRSGDLSVYWYQQSLDQGLQFLIQYYNGEERAKGNILERFSAQQFPDLHSELNLSSLELGDSALYFCASSVSGRTEAFFGQGTRLTVV.

The gene calls are TRBV28 and TRBJ2-2; TRBD2 aligns across 12 bases. CDR3 size: 14 residues. Germline V gene data show CDR1 as MDHEN and CDR2 as SYDVKM. Losses at the gene ends were 8 bases for V and 6 bases for J; bases not matched to a gene: 4. CDR3: CASSTSGRSGELFF. DNA of the CDR3: TGTGCCAGCTCCACTAGCGGGAGGTCCGGGGAGCTGTTTTTT.

This clone was seen more than once but under ten times. The rearrangement joins TRBV5-1 to TRBJ2-5; TRBD2 matches at 9 bases. The V and J ends lost 4 bases and 5 bases, in that order; junction bases with no gene match: 9. Germline CDR1 and CDR2: SGHRS and YFSETQ. The CDR3 has 15 residues. The CDR3 loop reads CASSPLAGGGETQYF. CDR3 in DNA: TGCGCCAGCAGCCCCCTTGCGGGAGGGGGGGAGACCCAGTACTTC.

J is TRBJ1-1 and V is TRBV30, with TRBD1 matching 7 bases. CDR3 length equals 14 residues. V gave up 1 base and J gave up 3 bases; unmatched junction bases: 5. Germline V gene sequence: CDR1 GTSNPN, CDR2 SVGIG (reference sequence). The CDR3 sequence: CAWSEGQPHTEAFF. The CDR3 DNA follows: TGTGCCTGGAGTGAGGGACAGCCCCACACTGAAGCTTTCTTT. The full variable domain, with the rest looked up from reference TRBV30 and TRBJ1-1, is SQTIHQWPATLVQPVGSPLSLECTVEGTSNPNLYWYRQAAGRGLQLLFYSVGIGQISSEVPQNLSASRPQDRQFILSSKKLLLSDSGFYLCAWSEGQPHTEAFFGQGTRLTVV.

This clone was counted once. Sequence at one end of the junction differs from germline and may be a read error. The chain carries TRBV2 and TRBJ2-1; 12 bases match TRBD2. This CDR3 has 14 amino acids. Germline CDR1 and CDR2: SNHLY and FYNNEI. CDR3 nucleotides: TGCAGGAGTCTAGCGGGAGGGAACTACAATGAGCAGTTCTTC. Its translation is CRSLAGGNYNEQFF. The full variable domain, with the rest looked up from reference TRBV2 and TRBJ2-1, is EPEVTQTPSHQVTQMGQEVILRCVPISNHLYFYWYRQILGQKVEFLVSFYNNEISEKSEIFDDQFSVERPDGSNFTLKIRSTKLEDSAMYFCRSLAGGNYNEQFFGPGTRLTVL.

The sample holds a few counts of this clone. The chain employs TRBV7-2 and TRBJ2-7; 9 nucleotides agree with TRBD2. With 5 bases clipped from V and 3 bases from J, the junction kept 8 bases outside the gene matches. In germline, CDR1 is SGHTA, CDR2 FQGNSA. There are 15 residues in the CDR3. The CDR3 nucleotides read TGTGCCAGCAGCCCTCTAGCGACTAGCGGCTACGAGCAGTACTTC. The encoded protein is CASSPLATSGYEQYF.

The V and J genes are TRBV7-6 and TRBJ2-7; a possible D gene is TRBD2 (6 bases). V was clipped by 5 bases and J by 9 bases, with 17 bases between them. Germline CDR1 reads SGHVS; CDR2 reads FNYEAQ. The CDR3 loop spans 13 amino acids. The CDR3 sequence: CASSPTEGIRQYF. The CDR3 bases are TGTGCCAGCAGCCCGACGGAGGGGATACGGCAGTACTTC.

This clone occurred a few times. This rearrangement joins TRBV28 to TRBJ1-2, with D possibly being TRBD1 (5 bases). Trimming shortened V by 9 bases and J by 4 bases, and 12 bases separated the two germline ends. In germline, CDR1 is MDHEN, CDR2 SYDVKM. The CDR3 runs to 12 residues. CDR3 coding DNA: TGTGCCAGTCGCCTTCAGGGCTATGGCTACACCTTC. Encoded protein: CASRLQGYGYTF.

This clone was observed at least ten times. The V call is TRBV6-5, the J call TRBJ2-7; 10 bases are a match to TRBD2. V gave up 7 bases and J gave up 5 bases; unmatched junction bases: 5. CDR1 is MNHEY and CDR2 is SVGAGI in the germline V gene. The length of the CDR3 is 13 residues. In nucleotides, the CDR3 is TGTGCCAGCAAGATAGCGGGAGGAGACGAGCAGTACTTC. This sequence encodes CASKIAGGDEQYF.

V and J are TRBV18 and TRBJ1-2; 10 nucleotides align to TRBD1. CDR1 and CDR2 from the germline V gene are KGHSH and LQKENI. This CDR3 is 15 amino acids long. V lost 3 bases to trimming and J lost 6 bases; unmatched junction nucleotides: 7. The CDR3 reads CASSPRDRGDHGYTF. The CDR3 DNA follows: TGTGCCAGCTCACCCCGGGACAGGGGAGACCATGGCTACACCTTC.

The V call is TRBV6-5, the J call TRBJ1-2, with TRBD1 matching over 9 bases. This CDR3 has 14 residues. J gave up 5 bases and V 6 bases, and 7 bases lay outside the gene matches. Germline V gene sequence: CDR1 MNHEY, CDR2 SVGAGI. This chain's CDR3 is CASSRDRATYGYTF. CDR3 nucleotides: TGTGCCAGCAGCCGGGACAGGGCTACATATGGCTACACCTTC.

The gene calls are TRBV30 and TRBJ1-5; D might be TRBD1 (6 bases). V dropped 0 bases and J dropped 6 bases, with 12 bases sitting between them. Germline V gene lookup returns CDR1 GTSNPN and CDR2 SVGIG (reference sequence). This CDR3 is 14 amino acids long. The CDR3 region is CAWSVAGGGQPQHF. The CDR3 DNA reads TGTGCCTGGAGTGTAGCTGGGGGCGGTCAGCCCCAGCATTTT.

This chain uses TRBV7-3 with TRBJ2-1; D perhaps matches TRBD2 (6 bases). V lost 4 bases, J lost 4 bases, and 17 bases lay in between. CDR3 size: 16 residues. Germline V gene lookup returns CDR1 SGHTA and CDR2 FQGTGA. CDR3 nucleotide sequence: TGTGCCAGCAGCTCCTCCCCGGGGCTAGCGTACAATGAGCAGTTCTTC. Translation gives CASSSSPGLAYNEQFF.

The J gene is TRBJ1-1, the V gene TRBV10-3; TRBD1 agrees at 11 bases. The CDR3 totals 17 residues. Germline CDR1 and CDR2: ENHRY and SYGVKD. Unmatched junction bases numbered 7, after V lost 3 bases and J lost 1 base. The CDR3: CAISDGTGGRGNTEAFF. CDR3 sequence (DNA): TGTGCCATCAGTGACGGGACAGGGGGACGGGGGAACACTGAAGCTTTCTTT.

This clone was detected a few times. The chain recombines TRBV27 with TRBJ2-1; 12 bases fit TRBD2. Trimming at V came to 2 bases and at J to 6 bases, leaving 11 bases not matched to a gene. The CDR3 has 18 amino acids. Germline assignment: CDR1 MNHEY and CDR2 SMNVEV (reference sequence). CDR3 sequence reads: CASSLGPGASGRANEQFF. The DNA for the CDR3 is TGTGCCAGCAGTTTAGGGCCCGGGGCTAGCGGGAGGGCCAATGAGCAGTTCTTC.